This note documents a single TCR beta chain sequence. Its antigen is unidentified. Alongside a J-beta primer mix, a sample-barcoded 5' primer served in a second PCR lasting roughly 7 to 11 cycles. The authors tagged each cDNA molecule using a template-switch adaptor with 12 random nucleotides. TCRdb reprocessed the 5' RACE reads via MiXCR and lists one record per CDR3 protein. The table has 700,000 to 850,000 distinct CDR3 sequences, 40% to 65% seen once. The sample is drawn from a study of blood T cells in healthy people across ages. About the research overall: The capture of about one barcoded beta molecule per two T cells was achieved by template switching.

Study-level findings and limits: CMV infection status of these donors was not known.

The TCR comes from a man older than 75 in good health. The sample consisted of blood.

The chain's CDR3 is CASSPQGRLAVYEQYF. The CDR3 region has the DNA TGCGCCAGCAGCCCCCAAGGTCGACTAGCAGTCTACGAGCAGTACTTC. The V and J genes are TRBV4-1 and TRBJ2-7, with 7 bases that match TRBD2. Germline V lookup: CDR1 MGHRA, CDR2 YSYEKL. V was pared by 4 bases and J by 3 bases, with 12 bases of the junction left unmatched. The CDR3 spans 16 residues.